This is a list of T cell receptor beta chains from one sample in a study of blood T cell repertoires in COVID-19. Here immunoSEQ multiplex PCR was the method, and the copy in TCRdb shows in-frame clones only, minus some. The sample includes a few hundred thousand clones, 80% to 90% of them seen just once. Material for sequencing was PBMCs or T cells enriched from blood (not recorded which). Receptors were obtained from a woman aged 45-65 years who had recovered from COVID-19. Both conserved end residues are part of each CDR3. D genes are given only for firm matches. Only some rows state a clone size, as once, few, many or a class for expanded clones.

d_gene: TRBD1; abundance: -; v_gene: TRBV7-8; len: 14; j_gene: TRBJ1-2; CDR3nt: TGTGCCAGCGGCCACAGGGGTACCAACTATGGCTACACCTTC; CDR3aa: CASGHRGTNYGYTF
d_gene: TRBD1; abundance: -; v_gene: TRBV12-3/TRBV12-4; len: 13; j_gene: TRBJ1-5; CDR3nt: TGTGCCAGCAGTTTTAGGGGGCATCAGCCCCAGCATTTT; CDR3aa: CASSFRGHQPQHF
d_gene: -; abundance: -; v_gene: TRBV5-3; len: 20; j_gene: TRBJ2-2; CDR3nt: TGTGCCAGAAGCTTGAGCGCTAAAGGGAAGCGGAAGGTTGATGCCGGGGAGCTGTTTTTT; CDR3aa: CARSLSAKGKRKVDAGELFF
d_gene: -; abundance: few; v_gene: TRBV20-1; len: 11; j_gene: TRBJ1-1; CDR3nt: TGCAGTGCGGTTCGGGGTGCTGAAGCTTTCTTT; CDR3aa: CSAVRGAEAFF
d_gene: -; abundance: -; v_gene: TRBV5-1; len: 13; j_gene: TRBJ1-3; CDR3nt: TGCGCCAGCAGCCCAGACTCTGGAAACACCATATATTTT; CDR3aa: CASSPDSGNTIYF
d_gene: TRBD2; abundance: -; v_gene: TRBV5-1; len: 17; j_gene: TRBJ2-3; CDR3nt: TGCGCCAGCAGCTTAGTCCCTAGCGGGTCTGGCACAGATACGCAGTATTTT; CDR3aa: CASSLVPSGSGTDTQYF
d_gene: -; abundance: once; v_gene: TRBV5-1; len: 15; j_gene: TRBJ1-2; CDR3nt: TGCGCCAGCAGCTCGGGGGATTTGGCAGCCTATGGCTACACCTTC; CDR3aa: CASSSGDLAAYGYTF
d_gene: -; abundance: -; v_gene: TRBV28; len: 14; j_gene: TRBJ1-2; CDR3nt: TGTGCCAGCAGTTTCGGTCGGAGCCACTATGGCTACACCTTC; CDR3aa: CASSFGRSHYGYTF
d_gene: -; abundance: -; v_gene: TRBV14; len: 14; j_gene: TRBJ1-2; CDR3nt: TGTGCCAGCAGCCCACTAGAGCCGGGCGGAGGCTACACCTTC; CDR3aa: CASSPLEPGGGYTF
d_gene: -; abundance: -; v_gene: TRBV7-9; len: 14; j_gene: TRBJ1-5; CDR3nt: TGTGCCAGCAGCGGTACTCAGGGATTTCAGCCCCAGCATTTT; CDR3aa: CASSGTQGFQPQHF
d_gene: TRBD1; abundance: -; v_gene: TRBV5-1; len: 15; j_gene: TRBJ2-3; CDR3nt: TGCGCCAGCCGTCTTTACGGACAGGGTCAAGATACGCAGTATTTT; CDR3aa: CASRLYGQGQDTQYF
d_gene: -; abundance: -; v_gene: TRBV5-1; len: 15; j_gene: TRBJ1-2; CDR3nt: TGCGCCAGCAGTCAAAATCCAGGGTTTGGGTATGGCTACACCTTC; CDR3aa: CASSQNPGFGYGYTF
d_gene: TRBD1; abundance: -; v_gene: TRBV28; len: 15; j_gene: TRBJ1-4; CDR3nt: TGTGCCAGCAGTCTACAACAGGGGGCGGCTGAAAAACTGTTTTTT; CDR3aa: CASSLQQGAAEKLFF
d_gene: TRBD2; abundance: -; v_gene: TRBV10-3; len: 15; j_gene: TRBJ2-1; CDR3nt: TGTGCCATCAGACGCGGCTTAGCGGGGGGGGTTGAGCAGTTCTTC; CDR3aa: CAIRRGLAGGVEQFF
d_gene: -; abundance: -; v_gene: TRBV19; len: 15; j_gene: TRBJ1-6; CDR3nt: TGTGCCAGTAGTACAGGACAGACCCTAAATTCACCCCTCCACTTT; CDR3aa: CASSTGQTLNSPLHF
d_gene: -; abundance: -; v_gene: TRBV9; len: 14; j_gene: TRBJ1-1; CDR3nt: TGTGCCAGCAGCCCCGGGGGGGACTACACTGAAGCTTTCTTT; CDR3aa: CASSPGGDYTEAFF
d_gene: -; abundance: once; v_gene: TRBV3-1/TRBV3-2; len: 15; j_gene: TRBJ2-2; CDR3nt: TGTGCCAGCAGCCAAGAGGGTCGGGACACCGGGGAGCTGTTTTTT; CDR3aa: CASSQEGRDTGELFF
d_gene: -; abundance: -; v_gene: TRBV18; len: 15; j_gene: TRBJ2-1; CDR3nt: TGTGCCAGCTCACCCCAGAGCGGGCGATACAATGAGCAGTTCTTC; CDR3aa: CASSPQSGRYNEQFF
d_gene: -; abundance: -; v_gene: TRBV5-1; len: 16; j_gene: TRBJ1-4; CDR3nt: TGCGCCAGCAGCTTCGGGGAAGGGAGAGAGAATGAAAAACTGTTTTTT; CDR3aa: CASSFGEGRENEKLFF
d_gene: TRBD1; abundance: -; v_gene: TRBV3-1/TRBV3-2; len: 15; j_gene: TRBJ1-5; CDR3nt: TGTGCCAGCAGCCCAGGGACAGGGGACAATCAGCCCCAGCATTTT; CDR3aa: CASSPGTGDNQPQHF
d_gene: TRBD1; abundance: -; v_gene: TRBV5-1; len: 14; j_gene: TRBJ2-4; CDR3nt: TGCGCCAGCAGCCCCGGGACAGTTGAAAACATTCAGTACTTC; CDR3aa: CASSPGTVENIQYF
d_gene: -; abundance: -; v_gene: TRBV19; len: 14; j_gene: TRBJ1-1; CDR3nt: TGTGCCAGTACCATAGAGGGGAAGCGGGTTGAAGCTTTCTTT; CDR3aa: CASTIEGKRVEAFF
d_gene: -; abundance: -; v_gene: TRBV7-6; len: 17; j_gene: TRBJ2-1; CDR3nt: TGTGCCAGCAGCTTAGGGCGGGATCGTCGACCGGCGAATGAGCAGTTCTTC; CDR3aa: CASSLGRDRRPANEQFF
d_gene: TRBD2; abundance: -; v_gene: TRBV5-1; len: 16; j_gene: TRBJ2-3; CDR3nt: TGCGCCAGCAGACCTGGACTAGCGGGAGGGGCAGATACGCAGTATTTT; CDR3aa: CASRPGLAGGADTQYF
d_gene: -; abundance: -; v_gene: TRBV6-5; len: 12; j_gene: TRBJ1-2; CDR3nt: TGTGCCAGCATGGAGGGAAACTATGGCTACACCTTC; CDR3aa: CASMEGNYGYTF
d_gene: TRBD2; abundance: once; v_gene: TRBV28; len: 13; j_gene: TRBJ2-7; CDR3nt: TGTGCCAGCAGTTTCGTAGCGGGCTACGAGCAGTACTTC; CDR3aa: CASSFVAGYEQYF
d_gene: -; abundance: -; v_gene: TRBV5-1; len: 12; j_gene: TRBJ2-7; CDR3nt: TGCGCCAGCAGCTTGAACAGTGGGGAGCAGTACTTC; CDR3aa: CASSLNSGEQYF
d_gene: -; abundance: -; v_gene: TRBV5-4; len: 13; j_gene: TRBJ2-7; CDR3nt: TGTGCCAGCAGCTTGGAGACAGGCCGCGAGCAGTACTTC; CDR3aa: CASSLETGREQYF
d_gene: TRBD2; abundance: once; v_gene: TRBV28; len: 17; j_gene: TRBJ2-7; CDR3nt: TGTGCCAGCATAGGTAGCGGGAGGGCCTATTGGACCTACGAGCAGTACTTC; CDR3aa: CASIGSGRAYWTYEQYF
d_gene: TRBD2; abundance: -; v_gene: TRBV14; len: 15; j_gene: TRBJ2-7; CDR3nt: TGTGCCAGCAGCCAAGGGAGGCTAGCGGGCTACGAGCAGTACTTC; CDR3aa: CASSQGRLAGYEQYF
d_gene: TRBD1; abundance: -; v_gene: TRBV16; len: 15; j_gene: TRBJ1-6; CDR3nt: TGTGCCAGCAGCCAAGGAACAGGGGACGATTCACCCCTCCACTTT; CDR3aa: CASSQGTGDDSPLHF
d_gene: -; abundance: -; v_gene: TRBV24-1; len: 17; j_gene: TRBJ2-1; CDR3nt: TGTGCCACCAGTGATTTCACGGGGGAAGGGGTCTACAATGAGCAGTTCTTC; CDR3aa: CATSDFTGEGVYNEQFF
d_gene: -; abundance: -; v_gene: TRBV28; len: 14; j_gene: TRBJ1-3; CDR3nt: TGTGCCAGCAGCCCGACAGGATTTGGAAACACCATATATTTT; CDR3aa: CASSPTGFGNTIYF
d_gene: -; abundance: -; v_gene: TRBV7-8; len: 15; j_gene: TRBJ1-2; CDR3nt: TGTGCCAGCAGCCTCTTAGGGGGAAAGGACTATGGCTACACCTTC; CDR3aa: CASSLLGGKDYGYTF
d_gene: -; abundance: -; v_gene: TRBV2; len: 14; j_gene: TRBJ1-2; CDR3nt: TGTGCCAGCAGTGAGGTTCGGGAGGGCTATGGCTACACCTTC; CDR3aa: CASSEVREGYGYTF
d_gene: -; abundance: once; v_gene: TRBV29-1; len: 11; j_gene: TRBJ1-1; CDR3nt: TGCAGCGTTGGTACCGACAGGATGGCTTTCTTT; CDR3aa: CSVGTDRMAFF
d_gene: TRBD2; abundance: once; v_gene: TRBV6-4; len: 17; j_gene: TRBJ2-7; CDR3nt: TGTGCCAGCAGTGCCACCCAATTAGCGGGAGGGCGATACGAGCAGTACTTC; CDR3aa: CASSATQLAGGRYEQYF
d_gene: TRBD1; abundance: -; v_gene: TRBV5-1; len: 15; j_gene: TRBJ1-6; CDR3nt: TGCGCCAGCAGCCGCCCGGGACAGGGAGAATCACCCCTCCACTTT; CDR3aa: CASSRPGQGESPLHF
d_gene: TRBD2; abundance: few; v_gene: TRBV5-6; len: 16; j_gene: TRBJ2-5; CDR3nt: TGTGCCAGCAGCCAAGGACTAGCGGGAGTGAAGGAGACCCAGTACTTC; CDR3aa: CASSQGLAGVKETQYF
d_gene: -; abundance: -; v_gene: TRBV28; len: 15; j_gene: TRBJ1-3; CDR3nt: TGTGCCAGCAGTTACGGGTTCAGCTCTGGAAACACCATATATTTT; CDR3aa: CASSYGFSSGNTIYF
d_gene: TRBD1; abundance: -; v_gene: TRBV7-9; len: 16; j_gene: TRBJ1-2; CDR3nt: TGTGCCAGCAGCTTATTCTCCGACAGGGAGTGGAATGGCTACACCTTC; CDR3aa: CASSLFSDREWNGYTF
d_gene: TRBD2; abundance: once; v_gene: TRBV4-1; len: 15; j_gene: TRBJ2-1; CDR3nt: TGCGCCAGCAGCCAAGGTAGCGGGAGCCCCAATGAGCAGTTCTTC; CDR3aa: CASSQGSGSPNEQFF
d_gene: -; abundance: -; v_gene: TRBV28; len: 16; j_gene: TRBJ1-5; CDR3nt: TGTGCCAGCAGTTTAATTAGCCCCTATAGCAATCAGCCCCAGCATTTT; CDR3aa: CASSLISPYSNQPQHF
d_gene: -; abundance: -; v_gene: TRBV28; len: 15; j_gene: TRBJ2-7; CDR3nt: TGTGCCAGCACTTTAATCGCAGGGGCTTCCTACGAGCAGTACTTC; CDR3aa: CASTLIAGASYEQYF
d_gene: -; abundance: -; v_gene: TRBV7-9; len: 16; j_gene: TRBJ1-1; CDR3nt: TGTGCCAGCAGCTTAGGTCTGGGCCCCAGGAACACTGAAGCTTTCTTT; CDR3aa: CASSLGLGPRNTEAFF
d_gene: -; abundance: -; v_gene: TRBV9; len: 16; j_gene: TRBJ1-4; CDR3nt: TGTGCCAGCAGCGGTGCCCCGACAGCGGGTAATGAAAAACTGTTTTTT; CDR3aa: CASSGAPTAGNEKLFF
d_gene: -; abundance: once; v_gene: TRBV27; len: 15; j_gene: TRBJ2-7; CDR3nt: TGTGCCAGCAGTCCCTACCGCGACAGGGAGGACGAGCAGTACTTC; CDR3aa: CASSPYRDREDEQYF
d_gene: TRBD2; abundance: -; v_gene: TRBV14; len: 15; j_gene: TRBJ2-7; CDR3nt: TGTGCCAGAAAAAGGGAACAAAGCGGGAATGGCGAGCAGTACTTC; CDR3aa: CARKREQSGNGEQYF
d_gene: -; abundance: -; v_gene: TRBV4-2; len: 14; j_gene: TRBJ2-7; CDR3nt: TGTGCCAGCAGCCAAGCCCGTAGCTCCTACGAGCAGTACTTC; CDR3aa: CASSQARSSYEQYF
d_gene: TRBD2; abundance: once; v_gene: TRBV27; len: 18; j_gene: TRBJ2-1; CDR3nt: TGTGCCAGCAGTCGAGGAAGGACTAGCGGGGGACGGGGGAGTGAGCAGTTCTTC; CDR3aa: CASSRGRTSGGRGSEQFF
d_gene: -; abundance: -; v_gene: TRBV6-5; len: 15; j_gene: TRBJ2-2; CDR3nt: TGTGCCAGCAGTTACTCGGTAGGGAGCACCGGGGAGCTGTTTTTT; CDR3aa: CASSYSVGSTGELFF
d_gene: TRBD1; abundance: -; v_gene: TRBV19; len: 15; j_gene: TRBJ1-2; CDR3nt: TGTGCCAGTCAACGGGGACAGCGCGAAAACTATGGCTACACCTTC; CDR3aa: CASQRGQRENYGYTF